Following are 20 T cell receptor beta chains from one sample sequenced in a study of beta chain features in type 1 diabetes. The isolated RNA, all of it, was reverse transcribed, so expressed TCRB transcripts were what got sequenced. Here immunoSEQ multiplex PCR was the method, and the copy in TCRdb shows in-frame clones only, minus some. The sample records fewer than 250,000 clones, 9.6% being singletons. Sequencing was carried out using naive CD4+ T cells from blood. The receptors derive from a woman aged 18-30 years in good health.

This clone turned up a few times. The chain employs TRBV12-2 and TRBJ2-1; TRBD2, the table's D call, lacks a check against the DNA. TRBV12-2 is listed as a pseudogene. This CDR3 contains 15 residues. In DNA, the CDR3 is TGTGCAAGTCGCTTCCCCCCTCGGGAGTCCAATGAGCAGTTCTTC. Protein: CASRFPPRESNEQFF.

This chain links TRBV11-2 with TRBJ2-2; 10 nucleotides align to TRBD2. This CDR3 region has 18 residues. Germline assignment: CDR1 SGHAT and CDR2 FQNNGV. J was trimmed by 6 bases and V by 4 bases; bases with no gene match: 14. For the CDR3, the DNA is TGTGCCAGCAGCTGGGGTTTGGCTAGCGGGAGTCAATCCGGGGAGCTGTTTTTT. This gives the protein CASSWGLASGSQSGELFF.

The genes are TRBV5-4 and TRBJ1-2; 7 bases match TRBD1. The CDR3 totals 19 residues. Germline V lookup: CDR1 SGHNT, CDR2 YYREEE (reference sequence). The ends lost 6 bases at V and 2 bases at J; junction bases unmatched: 22. The CDR3 spells CASISPGKGTDQTNYGYTF. The CDR3 bases are TGTGCCAGCATAAGCCCAGGGAAAGGGACAGACCAAACCAACTATGGCTACACCTTC.

This clone has a handful of counts. The chain couples TRBV19 to TRBJ1-1, with D possibly being TRBD1 (5 bases). The CDR3 consists of 12 residues. From germline, CDR1 is LNHDA and CDR2 SQIVND (reference sequence). V lost 3 bases and J lost 7, with 9 bases in between. CDR3 DNA sequence: TGTGCCAGTAGTATTGGGGCCGATGAAGCTTTCTTT. The encoded protein is CASSIGADEAFF.

This chain links TRBV5-4 with TRBJ2-1; 14 nucleotides match TRBD2. Germline lookup yields CDR1 SGHNT and CDR2 YYREEE (reference sequence). The CDR3 is made up of 20 amino acids. J lost 0 bases, V lost 0 bases, and 8 bases had no gene match. In DNA, the CDR3 is TGTGCCAGCAGCTTGGGTGGGACTAGCGGGAGCAGGGGCTCCTACAATGAGCAGTTCTTC. Translating gives CASSLGGTSGSRGSYNEQFF.

The sample holds a few counts of this clone. This rearrangement joins TRBV9 to TRBJ1-1; no clear D. This CDR3 spans 14 amino acids. Trimming left V 2 bases short and J 0 bases short, with 8 bases between. CDR1 SGDLS and CDR2 YYNGEE come from the germline V gene. CDR3 in DNA: TGTGCCAGCAGCGTTCCAGGTATGAACACTGAAGCTTTCTTT. It is translated as CASSVPGMNTEAFF.

This clone was detected only a few times. This sequence joins TRBV18 and TRBJ2-3, with TRBD2 matching 7 bases. Germline loops: CDR1 KGHSH, CDR2 LQKENI. CDR3 length: 17 residues. With 5 bases clipped from V and 6 bases from J, the junction kept 17 bases outside the gene matches. The CDR3 nucleotides are TGTGCCAGCTCAGCCGCGGGACTAACCGGTCTGGGGGATACGCAGTATTTT. Its protein is CASSAAGLTGLGDTQYF.

This clone was counted only a few times. This rearrangement joins TRBV6-1 to TRBJ2-7; D is unresolved. The CDR3 runs to 14 residues. V was trimmed by 6 bases and J by 3 bases, leaving 15 bases between them. Germline V gene data show CDR1 as MNHNS and CDR2 as SASEGT. CDR3 protein: CASRKATAFYEQYF. The CDR3 nucleotides are TGTGCCAGCAGGAAAGCTACAGCCTTCTACGAGCAGTACTTC.

This clone appeared a few times. V and J are TRBV30 and TRBJ1-2; 7 bases align to TRBD1. There are 16 residues in the CDR3. Germline V gene lookup returns CDR1 GTSNPN and CDR2 SVGIG (reference sequence). V lost 0 bases, J lost 4 bases, and 11 bases stayed unmatched. DNA for the CDR3: TGTGCCTGGAGTGTAGATCGGGCAGGGGGGCTCTATGGCTACACCTTC. It translates to CAWSVDRAGGLYGYTF.

The rearrangement uses TRBV29-1 and TRBJ2-5, with TRBD2 matching over 8 bases. Germline V CDR1 and CDR2: SQVTM, ANQGSEA. V shed 8 bases, J shed 4 bases, and the junction held 9 bases outside the gene matches. This CDR3 is 13 amino acids long. The CDR3 loop reads CSILPGGPETQYF. In DNA, the CDR3 is TGCAGCATCCTACCGGGAGGGCCAGAGACCCAGTACTTC.

This clone was seen a handful of times. This rearrangement joins TRBV19 to TRBJ2-3, with 11 bases identical to TRBD2. The length of the CDR3 is 18 residues. The V gene end was trimmed by 6 bases and the J gene end by 5 bases; junction bases not matched to a gene: 16. Germline V gives CDR1 LNHDA, CDR2 SQIVND (reference sequence). The CDR3 sequence: CASSRGPTSGSPRDTQYF. Here the CDR3 DNA reads TGTGCCAGTAGCCGTGGGCCTACTAGCGGGAGCCCTCGAGATACGCAGTATTTT.

This clone was seen only a few times. This chain links TRBV19 with TRBJ2-1; no definite D call. The CDR3 runs to 11 residues. Trimming stripped 5 bases from V and 8 bases from J, with 7 bases between. CDR1 and CDR2 (germline): LNHDA, SQIVND (reference sequence). DNA for the CDR3: TGTGCCAGTAGTGAGCTCTATGAGCAGTTCTTC. Translation gives CASSELYEQFF. Complete variable domain (other parts from reference TRBV19 and TRBJ2-1): DGGITQSPKYLFRKEGQNVTLSCEQNLNHDAMYWYRQDPGQGLRLIYYSQIVNDFQKGDIAEGYSVSREKKESFPLTVTSAQKNPTAFYLCASSELYEQFFGPGTRLTVL.

The chain links TRBV30 to TRBJ2-6; no clear D gene. Germline V CDR1 and CDR2: GTSNPN, SVGIG (reference sequence). V was shortened by 5 bases and J by 2 bases, with 7 bases between the two germline ends. The CDR3 spans 13 residues. As DNA, the CDR3 is TGTGCCTGGTATGTTCCTGGGGCCAACGTCCTGACTTTC. This translates into CAWYVPGANVLTF.

A few counts support this clone. V gene TRBV5-1 combines with J gene TRBJ2-6; TRBD2 agrees at 8 bases. The V segment lost 2 bases and the J segment 0 bases; nucleotides outside the gene matches: 25. The germline V gene has CDR1 SGHRS and CDR2 YFSETQ. This CDR3 is built from 24 residues. The CDR3 sequence is CASSFWILERNQRGLPSGANVLTF. The CDR3, as DNA: TGCGCCAGCAGCTTTTGGATCCTGGAGAGGAATCAGCGGGGGCTGCCCTCTGGGGCCAACGTCCTGACTTTC.

This clone showed up just a few times. The chain links TRBV14 to TRBJ2-7; TRBD2 aligns across 11 bases. The trim removed 1 base at V and 2 bases at J, leaving 10 bases unmatched. The CDR3 totals 18 residues. Per germline, CDR1 SGHDN and CDR2 FVKESK. CDR3 loop: CASSQVGGSSGRTYEQYF. The CDR3, as DNA: TGTGCCAGCAGCCAAGTCGGGGGGTCTAGCGGGAGGACCTACGAGCAGTACTTC.

In its sample, this clone was seen a few times. The CDR3 DNA is TGTGCCAGCAGCAAAGAGGCAGGGGTGTATGGCTACACCTTC. Protein: CASSKEAGVYGYTF. The rearrangement uses TRBV21-1 and TRBJ1-2; the table's D call TRBD1 went unverified against the DNA. TRBV21-1 corresponds to a pseudogene. The CDR3 runs 14 residues.

This clone was detected a few times. The chain uses TRBV29-1 and TRBJ1-1; 7 bases match TRBD1. The J segment lost 2 bases and the V segment lost 7 bases, leaving 7 bases of the junction unmatched. Germline loops: CDR1 SQVTM, CDR2 ANQGSEA. This CDR3 region has 13 residues. The CDR3: CSASGQQNTEAFF. Here the CDR3 DNA reads TGCAGCGCTTCGGGACAGCAAAACACTGAAGCTTTCTTT.

This clone was counted a few times. V is TRBV9 and J is TRBJ2-1; 12 bases agree with TRBD1. V lost 4 bases and J lost 8; bases outside the gene matches: 10. CDR1 is SGDLS, CDR2 YYNGEE, per germline. The CDR3 sequence is 16 residues long. The CDR3 region is CASSTRPGTGGHEQFF. CDR3 DNA sequence: TGTGCCAGCAGCACCCGTCCCGGGACAGGGGGCCATGAGCAGTTCTTC.

The chain recombines TRBV2 with TRBJ1-2; D gene unclear. CDR3 length: 14 residues. Germline V lookup: CDR1 SNHLY, CDR2 FYNNEI. V was shortened by 0 bases and J by 7 bases, with 12 bases between the two germline ends. CDR3 sequence (DNA): TGTGCCAGCAGTGAAGCGGCCCGGGAGTTTGGCTACACCTTC. Translation: CASSEAAREFGYTF.

The genes are TRBV9 and TRBJ2-3; TRBD2 matches 8 bases. The CDR3 loop spans 15 amino acids. Losses at the gene ends were 0 bases for V and 7 bases for J; bases not matched to a gene: 7. Germline assignment: CDR1 SGDLS and CDR2 YYNGEE. The CDR3 DNA follows: TGTGCCAGCAGCGTAGTAGTCAGCGGGAGCCATACGCAGTATTTT. Translated, it gives CASSVVVSGSHTQYF. The full variable domain, its missing parts supplied by reference TRBV9 and TRBJ2-3, is DSGVTQTPKHLITATGQRVTLRCSPRSGDLSVYWYQQSLDQGLQFLIQYYNGEERAKGNILERFSAQQFPDLHSELNLSSLELGDSALYFCASSVVVSGSHTQYFGPGTRLTVL.